The 30 T cell receptor beta chains in this list originate from one sample, sequenced in a study of T cells in Graves' hyperthyroidism and ophthalmopathy. Amplification of TCR beta CDR3 regions used RNA as the template. The primer set for the first-round RT-PCR of the TCR CDR3 was HTBI. TCRdb redid the calling of the multiplex PCR reads with MiXCR, one entry per CDR3 protein. Of about 400,000 distinct CDR3 sequences detected, about 13% appear once; the ten largest clones hold less than 10%. Source material: blood. Receptor source: a woman between 18 and 29 years old with Graves' hyperthyroidism.

A few counts support this clonotype. Compared with germline, one end of the junction differs, possibly owing to a read error. The CDR3 DNA reads TGTGCCTGGGGTGTACGTCGGACTAGCGGACGCACAGATACGCAGTATTTT. It encodes CAWGVRRTSGRTDTQYF. J is TRBJ2-3 and V is TRBV30; 10 positions match TRBD2. The length of the CDR3 is 17 residues. CDR1 is GTSNPN, CDR2 SVGIG, per germline (reference sequence). The whole variable domain, remainder taken from reference TRBV30 and TRBJ2-3, is SQTIHQWPATLVQPVGSPLSLECTVEGTSNPNLYWYRQAAGRGLQLLFYSVGIGQISSEVPQNLSASRPQDRQFILSSKKLLLSDSGFYLCAWGVRRTSGRTDTQYFGPGTRLTVL.

This clonotype was detected ten times or more. This sequence joins TRBV20-1 and TRBJ2-7; a weak D match, TRBD1 (6 bases). CDR3 length: 12 amino acids. Trimming left V 3 bases short and J 4 bases short, with 10 bases between. Germline V lookup: CDR1 DFQATT, CDR2 SNEGSKA (reference sequence). CDR3 region: CSARGHTYEQYF. The CDR3 nucleotides read TGCAGTGCTAGGGGACACACATACGAGCAGTACTTC.

The table lists this clonotype with many counts. The chain combines TRBV18 with TRBJ1-1; D possibly corresponds to TRBD1 (5 bases). Germline V CDR1 and CDR2: KGHSH, LQKENI. V was trimmed by 0 bases and J by 7 bases, leaving 12 bases between them. This CDR3 contains 14 residues. The DNA for the CDR3 is TGTGCCAGCTCACCACCGGCAGGGATGGGTGAAGCTTTCTTT. Its translation: CASSPPAGMGEAFF.

This sequence joins TRBV12-3 or TRBV12-4 and TRBJ1-1; D gene uncertain. The CDR3 has 13 amino acids. V was pared by 7 bases and J by 2 bases, with 11 bases between. The CDR3 spells CASKTNSNTEAFF. As DNA, the CDR3 is TGTGCCAGCAAGACGAACTCAAACACTGAAGCTTTCTTT.

The chain links TRBV14 to TRBJ1-1; 9 bases map to TRBD1. CDR1 and CDR2 (germline): SGHDN, FVKESK. CDR3 length: 17 amino acids. V was clipped by 4 bases and J by 4 bases; unmatched bases: 13. CDR3 nucleotide sequence: TGTGCCAGCAGCCCGGGACAGGGATTAGGTCAAGGCACTGAAGCTTTCTTT. This gives the protein CASSPGQGLGQGTEAFF.

The chain carries TRBV5-1 and TRBJ2-1, with D perhaps assigned TRBD1 or TRBD2 (5 bases each). The V end was cut by 0 bases, the J end by 8 bases, with 9 bases between. Germline loops: CDR1 SGHRS, CDR2 YFSETQ. The CDR3 contains 13 residues. The CDR3 here is CASSLVRDDEQFF. CDR3 sequence (DNA): TGCGCCAGCAGCTTGGTCAGGGACGATGAGCAGTTCTTC.

Ten or more counts support this clonotype. The chain uses TRBV29-1 and TRBJ1-1, with D uncertain. CDR1 SQVTM and CDR2 ANQGSEA come from the germline V gene. There are 11 residues in the CDR3. V was cut by 4 bases and J by 0 bases, with 3 bases left in between. The CDR3 is CSVGLNTEAFF. In DNA, the CDR3 is TGCAGCGTTGGTTTGAACACTGAAGCTTTCTTT.

This clonotype was observed a handful of times. This may be a read error: a much more frequent sequence differs by one nucleotide. The chain combines TRBV6-2 or TRBV6-3 with TRBJ1-1; tentative D call: TRBD1 (6 bases). The CDR3 spans 16 residues. The germline gives CDR1 MNHEY, CDR2 SVGEGT. The CDR3 protein is CASSATTGPRNTEASF. The DNA of the CDR3 is TGTGCCAGCAGTGCGACGACAGGTCCTAGGAACACTGAAGCTTCCTTT.

The chain recombines TRBV5-4 with TRBJ2-2, with 9 positions matching TRBD2. CDR3 size: 17 residues. V trimming: 5 bases; J trimming: 0 bases; junction bases outside the gene matches: 8. CDR1 is SGHNT and CDR2 is YYREEE in the germline V gene (reference sequence). For the CDR3, the DNA is TGTGCCAGCAGTTTTACTAGCGGGCGGCCGAACACCGGGGAGCTGTTTTTT. Translated, it gives CASSFTSGRPNTGELFF.

This clonotype was seen many times. The V and J genes are TRBV29-1 and TRBJ2-3; TRBD1 or TRBD2 may be the D gene (5 bases each). CDR1 is SQVTM, CDR2 ANQGSEA, per germline. The ends were cut back, 4 bases at V and 0 bases at J, with 17 bases in the middle. The length of the CDR3 is 16 residues. CDR3 amino acids: CSVGAVVGRSTDTQYF. Here the CDR3 DNA reads TGCAGCGTTGGGGCGGTTGTGGGACGGAGCACAGATACGCAGTATTTT.

The chain has TRBV6-1 and TRBJ2-5; D remains ambiguous. V was trimmed by 6 bases and J by 1 base, leaving 15 bases between them. Germline V CDR1 and CDR2: MNHNS, SASEGT. This CDR3 has 15 residues. In nucleotides, the CDR3 is TGTGCCAGCAGATCGGCGGAGCTCTTCCAAGAGACCCAGTACTTC. Protein product: CASRSAELFQETQYF.

This clonotype was counted many times. The J gene is TRBJ2-7, the V gene TRBV19; D ambiguous. CDR1 LNHDA and CDR2 SQIVND come from the germline V gene (reference sequence). V lost 3 bases to trimming and J lost 2 bases, with 8 bases between them. CDR3 size: 13 residues. CDR3 loop: CASSIRTTYEQYF. CDR3 sequence (DNA): TGTGCCAGTAGTATCCGCACAACCTACGAGCAGTACTTC.

J is TRBJ1-1 and V is TRBV5-6, with D perhaps matching TRBD1 (6 bases). Germline CDR1 is SGHDT and CDR2 is YYEEEE. Trimming pared 0 bases from V and 4 bases from J, leaving 19 bases between. CDR3 length equals 17 residues. The CDR3 DNA reads as TGTGCCAGCAGCTTGGTCCTAGGGGGGATACAGAGCACTGAAGCTTTCTTT. It translates to CASSLVLGGIQSTEAFF.

The table lists this clonotype with many counts. The V and J genes are TRBV11-3 and TRBJ2-1, with 8 bases lining up with TRBD1. The CDR3 length is 16 residues. Germline values: CDR1 SGHNT, CDR2 YENEEA. Unmatched junction bases numbered 11, after V lost 3 bases and J lost 7 bases. For the CDR3, the DNA is TGTGCCAGCAGCTTGGGGAACAGGGGGTTGGCAAATGAGCAGTTCTTC. Residues: CASSLGNRGLANEQFF.

This clonotype has more than one count but fewer than ten. This may stem from a read error, because a much larger clone lies one nucleotide away. The rearrangement links TRBV7-2 to TRBJ2-7, with 9 nucleotides matching TRBD2. CDR3 length: 14 residues. CDR1 SGHTA and CDR2 FQGNSA come from the germline V gene. The CDR3 DNA reads TGTGCCAGCAGCGCCGGGACTAGCTCCTACGAGCAGTGCTTC. Translating it yields CASSAGTSSYEQCF.

This clonotype was seen at least ten times. The chain joins TRBV6-2 or TRBV6-3 to TRBJ2-5; TRBD2 might be the D (5 bases). Trimming removed 6 bases at V and 3 bases at J, with 11 bases between. CDR3 length equals 13 residues. Per germline, CDR1 MNHEY and CDR2 SVGEGT. The CDR3 is CASSRGLEETQYF. Written as DNA, the CDR3 is TGTGCCAGCAGCCGCGGACTCGAAGAGACCCAGTACTTC.

This clonotype was observed many times. J is TRBJ1-1 and V is TRBV12-3 or TRBV12-4; D is uncertain. The CDR3 sequence is 14 residues long. The V end was cut by 5 bases, the J end by 0 bases, with 10 bases between. The chain's CDR3 is CASSPPRLNTEAFF. CDR3 in DNA: TGTGCCAGCAGTCCACCCCGACTGAACACTGAAGCTTTCTTT.

The CDR3 is CASSRLLRDLGSPLHF. The CDR3 bases are TGTGCCAGCAGTCGTCTCCTCAGGGATCTCGGTTCACCCCTCCACTTT. V usage is TRBV3-1 and J usage is TRBJ1-6; D is perhaps TRBD1 (5 bases). The germline V and J ends were trimmed by 6 bases and 9 bases, with 21 bases remaining between them. This CDR3 contains 16 residues. Germline-derived CDR1 and CDR2 are LGHDT and YNNKEL (reference sequence).

The chain joins TRBV5-6 to TRBJ2-3; 9 bases are a match to TRBD2. Trimming at V came to 4 bases and at J to 4 bases, leaving 19 bases not matched to a gene. The CDR3 runs to 19 residues. Germline loops: CDR1 SGHDT, CDR2 YYEEEE. CDR3 nucleotides: TGTGCCAGCAGCCCTAAGGCGGGCGGGGGGGTAGTACGCGCAGATACGCAGTATTTT. Its translation is CASSPKAGGGVVRADTQYF.

The chain links TRBV5-1 to TRBJ2-6, with a weak D call TRBD1 (6 bases). With 4 bases removed from V and 16 bases from J, the gap between germline ends came to 21 bases. The germline V gene encodes CDR1 SGHRS and CDR2 YFSETQ. The CDR3 contains 14 residues. This CDR3 reads CASSGLRGSRQLTF. DNA of the CDR3: TGCGCCAGCAGCGGACTGAGGGGGTCTCGCCAACTGACTTTC.

V gene TRBV19 combines with J gene TRBJ2-3; the D is unclear. V was clipped by 0 bases and J by 3 bases, with 13 bases between them. Germline V gene data show CDR1 as LNHDA and CDR2 as SQIVND (reference sequence). This CDR3 is built from 16 residues. This CDR3 is CASSIDVVARTDTQYF. The CDR3 nucleotides are TGTGCCAGTAGTATAGACGTCGTGGCTAGAACAGATACGCAGTATTTT.

The table lists this clonotype with a few counts. CDR3 in DNA: TGTGCCAGCAGTGAGGGCCCCTACGGAGAGCAGTACTTC. This codes for CASSEGPYGEQYF. The chain uses TRBV6-1 and TRBJ2-7; D unresolved. Germline-derived CDR1 and CDR2 are MNHNS and SASEGT. The CDR3 consists of 13 residues. Trimming cost V 3 bases and J 7 bases, with 13 bases left between them.

In its sample, this clonotype was seen a few times. The chain has TRBV14 and TRBJ2-1; 10 bases map to TRBD2. V shed 0 bases and J 7 bases; nucleotides not matched to a gene: 6. Germline loops: CDR1 SGHDN, CDR2 FVKESK. The CDR3 covers 16 residues. The CDR3, as DNA: TGTGCCAGCAGCCAAGACGCGGGACTAGCGTCAAATGAGCAGTTCTTC. Encoded protein: CASSQDAGLASNEQFF.

This clonotype was seen repeatedly, ten times or more. This chain connects TRBV5-1 to TRBJ1-1; the D gene is possibly TRBD1 (6 bases). The germline CDR1 and CDR2 sequences are SGHRS and YFSETQ. V gave up 2 bases and J gave up 5 bases, with 16 bases separating them. There are 15 residues in the CDR3. CDR3 DNA: TGCGCCAGCAGCTTCTATAGGGGGAGAGGGACTGAAGCTTTCTTT. This gives the protein CASSFYRGRGTEAFF.

This clonotype was recorded at least ten times. This chain uses TRBV7-2 with TRBJ2-1, with TRBD2 matching 14 bases. The CDR3 is 17 residues long. J gave up 2 bases and V 5 bases, and 5 bases lay outside the gene matches. The germline V gene encodes CDR1 SGHTA and CDR2 FQGNSA. CDR3: CASSPGLAGVAYNEQFF. CDR3 sequence (DNA): TGTGCCAGCAGCCCGGGACTAGCGGGAGTAGCCTACAATGAGCAGTTCTTC. The full variable domain, its missing parts supplied by reference TRBV7-2 and TRBJ2-1, is GAGVSQSPSNKVTEKGKDVELRCDPISGHTALYWYRQSLGQGLEFLIYFQGNSAPDKSGLPSDRFSAERTGGSVSTLTIQRTQQEDSAVYLCASSPGLAGVAYNEQFFGPGTRLTVL.

The chain combines TRBV7-8 with TRBJ1-1; no reliable D call. V lost 5 bases to trimming and J lost 0 bases, with 13 bases between them. The CDR3 consists of 15 residues. Germline V CDR1 and CDR2: SGHVS, FQNEAQ. CDR3 protein: CASSQGPGMNTEAFF. CDR3 in DNA: TGTGCCAGCAGCCAAGGCCCAGGCATGAACACTGAAGCTTTCTTT.

This clonotype appeared many times. J is TRBJ2-5 and V is TRBV7-8; TRBD2 agrees at 7 bases. With 6 bases clipped from V and 5 bases from J, the junction kept 6 bases outside the gene matches. Germline V gives CDR1 SGHVS, CDR2 FQNEAQ. The CDR3 covers 13 residues. CDR3 DNA sequence: TGTGCCAGCAGTCGACTAGCCGGGGAGACCCAGTACTTC. Translating it yields CASSRLAGETQYF.

The chain carries TRBV7-4 and TRBJ1-6; possible D gene TRBD1, 6 bases. The V gene's germline CDR1 is SGHVT and CDR2 SQSDAQ. The CDR3 is 20 amino acids. V lost 1 base and J lost 0, with 19 bases in between. CDR3 DNA sequence: TGTGCCAGCAGCTTAGGGACAGAAGGGGCCCCGAGCTCCTATAATTCACCCCTCCACTTT. Its translation: CASSLGTEGAPSSYNSPLHF.

Many counts were recorded for this clonotype. The chain couples TRBV12-3 or TRBV12-4 to TRBJ1-6; possible D gene TRBD1, 5 bases. Trimming stripped 6 bases from V and 7 bases from J, with 7 bases between. This CDR3 spans 12 amino acids. The CDR3 reads CASRRGNSPLHF. CDR3 coding DNA: TGTGCCAGCAGGCGGGGGAATTCACCCCTCCACTTT.

CDR3 protein: CASSQGLAGGVLETQYF. The CDR3 nucleotides are TGCGCCAGCAGCCAAGGACTAGCGGGGGGAGTCCTGGAGACCCAGTACTTC. The rearrangement links TRBV4-1 to TRBJ2-5; 13 positions agree with TRBD2. There are 17 residues in the CDR3. Germline V lookup: CDR1 MGHRA, CDR2 YSYEKL. V was pared by 1 base and J by 5 bases, with 7 bases of the junction left unmatched.